Below, 4 T cell receptor beta chains from the same sample are listed, as sequenced in a study of blood T cell repertoires in COVID-19. Only in-frame clones appear in the TCRdb table, and some are missing; sequencing was by immunoSEQ multiplex PCR. Here the sample spans roughly 150,000 clones, less than 85% being singletons. Sequencing used PBMCs or T cells enriched from blood (not recorded which). The receptors derive from a woman under 30 who had been exposed to COVID-19.

The gene calls are TRBV13 and TRBJ1-1; TRBD1 matches 8 bases. The CDR3 sequence is 19 residues long. The V segment lost 4 bases and the J segment 5 bases; nucleotides outside the gene matches: 21. CDR1 is PRHDT and CDR2 is FYEKMQ in the germline V gene (reference sequence). In DNA form, the CDR3 reads TGTGCCAGCAGCTACCCTCGGTGGGCAGGGGGCATTAGGGGGACTGAAGCTTTCTTT. It yields the protein CASSYPRWAGGIRGTEAFF.

The CDR3 spells CASSLNRGTLETQYF. The CDR3 nucleotides are TGTGCCAGCAGCTTAAACAGGGGGACCTTGGAGACCCAGTACTTC. The chain recombines TRBV11-1 with TRBJ2-5; TRBD1 aligns across 8 bases. The V gene's germline CDR1 is SGHAT and CDR2 FQDESV (reference sequence). The V and J ends lost 2 bases and 5 bases, in that order; junction bases with no gene match: 7. This CDR3 contains 15 residues.

This sequence joins TRBV4-3 and TRBJ2-3, with D possibly being TRBD2 (6 bases). The germline V gene encodes CDR1 LGHNA and CDR2 YSLEER. The CDR3 consists of 14 residues. Trimming took off 4 bases at V and 5 bases at J, with 13 bases between the two ends. The DNA of the CDR3 is TGCGCCAGCAGCCTGCTAGCGCTCAAAGATACGCAGTATTTT. It encodes CASSLLALKDTQYF.

The V gene is TRBV11-2, the J gene TRBJ2-7; TRBD2 is a possible D gene (6 bases). The CDR3 runs 13 residues. Per the germline V gene, CDR1 is SGHAT and CDR2 is FQNNGV. V was cut by 5 bases and J by 6 bases, with 14 bases left in between. In DNA, the CDR3 is TGTGCCAGCAGCACCTTCCTGGGGGGCGAGCAGTACTTC. Translated: CASSTFLGGEQYF. Looking up the rest from reference TRBV11-2 and TRBJ2-7 gives the full variable domain: EAGVAQSPRYKIIEKRQSVAFWCNPISGHATLYWYQQILGQGPKLLIQFQNNGVVDDSQLPKDRFSAERLKGVDSTLKIQPAKLEDSAVYLCASSTFLGGEQYFGPGTRLTVT.